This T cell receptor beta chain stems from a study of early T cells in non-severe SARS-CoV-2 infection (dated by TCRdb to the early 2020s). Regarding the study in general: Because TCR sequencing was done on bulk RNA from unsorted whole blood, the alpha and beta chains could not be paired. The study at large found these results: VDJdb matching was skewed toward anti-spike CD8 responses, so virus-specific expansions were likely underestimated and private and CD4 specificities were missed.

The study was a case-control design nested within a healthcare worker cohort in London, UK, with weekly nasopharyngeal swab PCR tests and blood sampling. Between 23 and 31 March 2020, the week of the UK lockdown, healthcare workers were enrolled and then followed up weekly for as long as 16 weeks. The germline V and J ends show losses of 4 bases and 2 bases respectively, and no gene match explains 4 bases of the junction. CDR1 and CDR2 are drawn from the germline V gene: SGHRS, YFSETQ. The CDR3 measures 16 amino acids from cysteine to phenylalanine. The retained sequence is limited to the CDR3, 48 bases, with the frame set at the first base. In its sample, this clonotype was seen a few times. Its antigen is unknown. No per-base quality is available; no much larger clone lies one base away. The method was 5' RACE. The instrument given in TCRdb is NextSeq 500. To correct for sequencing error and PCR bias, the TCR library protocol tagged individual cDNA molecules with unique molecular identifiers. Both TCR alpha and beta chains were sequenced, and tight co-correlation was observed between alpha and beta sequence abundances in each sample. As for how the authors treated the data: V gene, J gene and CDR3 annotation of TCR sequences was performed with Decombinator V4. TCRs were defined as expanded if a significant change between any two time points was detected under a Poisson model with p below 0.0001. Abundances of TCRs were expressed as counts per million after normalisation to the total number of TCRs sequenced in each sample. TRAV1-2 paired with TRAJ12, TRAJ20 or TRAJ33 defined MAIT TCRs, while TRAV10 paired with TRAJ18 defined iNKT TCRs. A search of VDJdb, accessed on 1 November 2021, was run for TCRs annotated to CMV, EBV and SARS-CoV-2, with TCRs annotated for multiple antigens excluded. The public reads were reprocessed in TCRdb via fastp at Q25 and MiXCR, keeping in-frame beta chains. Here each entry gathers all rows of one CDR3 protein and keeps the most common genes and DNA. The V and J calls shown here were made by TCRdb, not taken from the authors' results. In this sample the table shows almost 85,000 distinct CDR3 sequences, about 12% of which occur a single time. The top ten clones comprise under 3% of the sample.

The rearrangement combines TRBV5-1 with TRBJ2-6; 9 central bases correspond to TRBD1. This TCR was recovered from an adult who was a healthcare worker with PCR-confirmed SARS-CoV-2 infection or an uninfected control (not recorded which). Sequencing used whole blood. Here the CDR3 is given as CASSVTGGTGANVLTF. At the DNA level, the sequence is TGCGCCAGCAGCGTTACAGGGGGCACTGGGGCCAACGTCCTGACTTTC.